Listed below are T cell receptor beta chains from one sample, sequenced in a study of regulatory T cells in long-lasting Graves disease. TCRdb passed the multiplex PCR reads through MiXCR, listing each CDR3 protein once. The repertoire holds around 400,000 distinct CDR3 sequences, with around 24% as singletons. The material sequenced was peripheral blood mononuclear cells (PBMCs), taken when the disease was refractory, from a patient treated with antithyroid drugs. The receptors were sampled from a female donor with Graves disease. Both conserved end residues are part of each CDR3. A D gene is named only where the DNA matches it firmly. Some rows have no size entry. The others give once, few or many, or a class for an expanded clone.

12	TRBV24-1	TRBD1	TRBJ1-2	few	TGTGCCACCAGTGTTTCGGACAGGAGCTACACCTTC	CATSVSDRSYTF
13	TRBV12-3/TRBV12-4	-	TRBJ1-1	-	TGTGCCAGCAGTATCAAGCGGAACACTGAAGCTTTCTTT	CASSIKRNTEAFF
15	TRBV15	-	TRBJ1-5	-	TGTGCCACCAGCAGTGTAGGACAGATAAATCAGCCCCAGCATTTT	CATSSVGQINQPQHF
15	TRBV14	-	TRBJ1-3	-	TGTGCCAGCAGCCAAGGACAGGCCTCTGGAAACACCATATATTTT	CASSQGQASGNTIYF
15	TRBV5-1	-	TRBJ2-3	-	TGCGCCAGCAGCTTGGCCCCGGGGAACACAGATACGCAGTATTTT	CASSLAPGNTDTQYF
14	TRBV7-2	-	TRBJ1-1	-	TGTGCCAGCAGCCTAGATTTTCAAGACACTGAAGCTTTCTTT	CASSLDFQDTEAFF
15	TRBV7-9	-	TRBJ2-3	few	TGTGCCAGCAGCCTCGAAGGGAGGCACACAGATACGCAGTATTTT	CASSLEGRHTDTQYF
14	TRBV7-2	-	TRBJ2-5	many	TGTGCCAGCAGCTCCGGGACTCGAGACGGGACCCAGTACTTC	CASSSGTRDGTQYF
14	TRBV30	-	TRBJ1-6	-	TGTGCCTGGAACTGGGGCAGAGATAATTCACCCCTCCACTTT	CAWNWGRDNSPLHF
15	TRBV2	-	TRBJ1-5	many	TGTGCCAGCAGTGCGGCAGGGAATAGCAATCAGCCCCAGCATTTT	CASSAAGNSNQPQHF